This record looks at one TCR beta chain sequence and its context. The antigen is undetermined. The data were taken from a study of identical twins. Findings and caveats of the study: Insertions ran lower in abundant cord blood beta clonotypes, though not in memory repertoires. Conclusions rested on cross-sectional statistics rather than following the same donors.

All donors were healthy, and all were Caucasian. The CDR3 totals 15 residues. CDR1 and CDR2 from the germline V gene are SGHDT and YYEEEE. The ends were cut back, 3 bases at V and 1 base at J, with 14 bases in the middle. A universal primer site was incorporated via template switching, and the cDNA contained unique molecular identifiers. TCRdb independently ran MiXCR on the 5' RACE reads; one entry per CDR3 protein. This table holds 1.5 million to 2 million distinct CDR3 sequences, about 32% found once. V usage is TRBV5-6 and J usage is TRBJ2-7; either TRBD1 or TRBD2 may fit D (5 bases each). The material sequenced was cord blood. This sequence was found in a newborn girl in good health. CDR3 nucleotides: TGTGCCAGCAGCTCGATAGGGGAGCGATCCTACGAGCAGTACTTC. It codes for CASSSIGERSYEQYF.